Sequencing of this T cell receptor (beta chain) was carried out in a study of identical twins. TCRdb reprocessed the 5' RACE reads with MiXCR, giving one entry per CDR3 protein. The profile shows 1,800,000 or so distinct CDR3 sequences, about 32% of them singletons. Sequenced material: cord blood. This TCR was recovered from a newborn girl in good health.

In DNA, the CDR3 is TGTGCCAGCAGCCCTGAACAGCTTGGGGGAAACACCATATATTTT. Its translation is CASSPEQLGGNTIYF. V usage is TRBV7-9 and J usage is TRBJ1-3; D is uncertain. Trimming removed 5 bases from V and 4 bases from J, with 15 bases in between. Germline values: CDR1 SEHNR, CDR2 FQNEAQ (reference sequence). The CDR3 extends over 15 amino acids.